The 21 T cell receptor beta chains below were found in one sample sequenced in a study of immune evolution from preneoplasia to lung adenocarcinoma. The method was immunoSEQ multiplex PCR; TCRdb's version includes in-frame clones alone and lacks a portion of them. The sample consists of about 1,200 clones, approximately 80% of them appearing once. The sequenced sample consisted of FFPE adjacent normal lung tissue. Source of these receptors: a person between 55 and 69 years old with lung adenocarcinoma.

This clone has a handful of counts. The genes are TRBV28 and TRBJ2-1; TRBD2 matches 7 bases. V was clipped by 5 bases and J by 9 bases; unmatched bases: 16. CDR1 and CDR2 from the germline V gene are MDHEN and SYDVKM. The CDR3 is 16 amino acids. This CDR3 is CASSGRKAGREGEQFF. In DNA form, the CDR3 reads TGTGCCAGCAGTGGGCGGAAAGCGGGAAGAGAGGGTGAGCAGTTCTTC.

This rearrangement joins TRBV10-3 to TRBJ2-1; TRBD2 agrees at 9 bases. The CDR3 covers 16 residues. V was pared by 3 bases and J by 1 base, with 4 bases of the junction left unmatched. Germline V gene sequence: CDR1 ENHRY, CDR2 SYGVKD. CDR3 DNA: TGTGCCATCAGTGAAGTTCTAGCGGGATCCTACAATGAGCAGTTCTTC. Its translation is CAISEVLAGSYNEQFF.

The genes are TRBV29-1 and TRBJ2-5; TRBD1 agrees at 7 bases. The CDR3 has 13 residues. In germline, CDR1 is SQVTM, CDR2 ANQGSEA. V dropped 7 bases and J dropped 0; count of bases not matched to a gene: 5. The DNA of the CDR3 is TGCAGCGGGGACAGTGAGTACCAAGAGACCCAGTACTTC. It yields the protein CSGDSEYQETQYF.

The rearrangement uses TRBV7-9 and TRBJ1-2, with TRBD1 as a possible D gene (6 bases). The germline V and J ends were trimmed by 1 base and 8 bases, with 11 bases remaining between them. CDR1 is SEHNR, CDR2 FQNEAQ, per germline (reference sequence). This CDR3 is 13 amino acids long. The CDR3 is CASSLGETGGYTF. The CDR3 DNA reads TGTGCCAGCAGCTTAGGAGAGACAGGAGGCTACACCTTC.

CDR3 in amino acids: CASSQEGKKDEKLFF. The CDR3 DNA is TGCGCCAGCAGCCAAGAGGGGAAGAAGGATGAAAAACTGTTTTTT. The V gene is TRBV4-1, the J gene TRBJ1-4; no definite D call. CDR3 length equals 15 residues. Germline V gene data show CDR1 as MGHRA and CDR2 as YSYEKL. Trimming took off 0 bases at V and 6 bases at J, with 11 bases between the two ends.

The CDR3 loop is CASSLTKGGPMNTEAFF. CDR3 in DNA: TGTGCCAGCAGCTTAACTAAGGGCGGCCCCATGAACACTGAAGCTTTCTTT. J is TRBJ1-1 and V is TRBV7-9; D gene unclear. This CDR3 contains 17 residues. The germline CDR1 and CDR2 sequences are SEHNR and FQNEAQ (reference sequence). The germline V and J ends were trimmed by 2 bases and 0 bases, with 16 bases remaining between them.

The chain combines TRBV18 with TRBJ2-1; TRBD2 aligns across 11 bases. This CDR3 spans 16 amino acids. The trim removed 0 bases at V and 12 bases at J, leaving 10 bases unmatched. Germline lookup yields CDR1 KGHSH and CDR2 LQKENI. CDR3 protein: CASSPPASGGRGAQFF. The DNA of the CDR3 is TGTGCCAGCTCACCACCGGCTAGCGGGGGGCGAGGGGCGCAGTTCTTC.

Only a few counts were recorded for this clone. V gene TRBV2 combines with J gene TRBJ2-7, with a weak D call TRBD1 (5 bases). V shed 2 bases and J shed 0 bases, with 11 bases lying between them. CDR3 length equals 15 residues. Germline V lookup: CDR1 SNHLY, CDR2 FYNNEI. For the CDR3, the DNA is TGTGCCAGCAGTGAACCGGACATAAGCTCCTACGAGCAGTACTTC. This gives the protein CASSEPDISSYEQYF.

The chain combines TRBV4-1 with TRBJ1-1; possible D gene TRBD1, 5 bases. Looked up from germline, CDR1 is MGHRA and CDR2 is YSYEKL. The CDR3 totals 15 residues. The V gene lost 4 bases and the J gene lost 1 base, with 13 bases spanning the gap. The CDR3 protein is CASSPSGSPNTEAFF. The DNA for the CDR3 is TGCGCCAGCAGCCCATCAGGGAGTCCGAACACTGAAGCTTTCTTT.

This clone is deemed large. The rearrangement uses TRBV19 and TRBJ1-4, with 9 bases fitting TRBD1. With 5 bases clipped from V and 8 bases from J, the junction kept 0 bases outside the gene matches. The CDR3 is 12 residues long. The V gene's germline CDR1 is LNHDA and CDR2 SQIVND (reference sequence). The CDR3 sequence: CASSGQGEKLFF. The DNA of the CDR3 is TGTGCCAGTAGTGGACAGGGGGAAAAACTGTTTTTT.

This clone occurred a few times. The J gene is TRBJ2-3, the V gene TRBV30; a possible D gene is TRBD1 (6 bases). This CDR3 is built from 16 residues. Germline CDR1 reads GTSNPN; CDR2 reads SVGIG (reference sequence). V lost 2 bases and J lost 6, with 21 bases in between. This CDR3 is CAWSNSGVVEWDTQYF. The CDR3 DNA reads as TGTGCCTGGAGTAATTCAGGGGTTGTAGAATGGGATACGCAGTATTTT.

This chain links TRBV7-9 with TRBJ2-3, with D maybe TRBD1 (5 bases). Trimming stripped 7 bases from V and 6 bases from J, with 23 bases between. CDR1 and CDR2 (germline): SEHNR, FQNEAQ (reference sequence). The CDR3 consists of 16 residues. The chain's CDR3 is CASNYLTDSLMDTQYF. The CDR3 nucleotides are TGTGCCAGCAACTACCTAACCGACAGCTTAATGGATACGCAGTATTTT. Combining the CDR3 with reference TRBV7-9 and TRBJ2-3 gives the whole variable domain DTGVSQNPRHKITKRGQNVTFRCDPISEHNRLYWYRQTLGQGPEFLTYFQNEAQLEKSRLLSDRFSAERPKGSFSTLEIQRTEQGDSAMYLCASNYLTDSLMDTQYFGPGTRLTVL.

This sequence joins TRBV30 and TRBJ1-6; 10 bases align to TRBD1. CDR1 is GTSNPN and CDR2 is SVGIG in the germline V gene (reference sequence). J was trimmed by 4 bases and V by 8 bases; bases with no gene match: 2. The CDR3 is 13 amino acids. As DNA, the CDR3 is TGTGCCGGGACAGGGGAATATAATTCACCCCTCCACTTT. Protein: CAGTGEYNSPLHF.

The CDR3 reads CAWESLAGAGETQYF. The CDR3 bases are TGTGCCTGGGAGTCACTAGCGGGAGCAGGTGAGACCCAGTACTTC. The chain carries TRBV30 and TRBJ2-5, with TRBD2 identical over 11 bases. This CDR3 has 15 amino acids. The germline V gene encodes CDR1 GTSNPN and CDR2 SVGIG (reference sequence). Trimming took 5 bases from V and 5 from J; bases not matched to a gene: 10.

The rearrangement joins TRBV9 to TRBJ2-5; D possibly uses TRBD1 or TRBD2 (5 bases each). Germline V gene data show CDR1 as SGDLS and CDR2 as YYNGEE. The CDR3 covers 15 residues. Trimming stripped 4 bases from V and 3 bases from J, with 16 bases between. The CDR3 DNA is TGTGCCAGCAGCCCGACCGGGACGGCGGAAGAGACCCAGTACTTC. It encodes CASSPTGTAEETQYF.

The rearrangement joins TRBV6-4 to TRBJ2-2; D might be TRBD1 (6 bases). Between the trimmed V and J ends, which lost 6 bases and 3 bases, there was a span of 11 bases. Germline V gene lookup returns CDR1 MRHNA and CDR2 SNTAGT. This CDR3 is built from 14 residues. The CDR3 nucleotides read TGTGCCAGCAGCCGGGACACCTACACCGGGGAGCTGTTTTTT. Amino acid sequence: CASSRDTYTGELFF.

This clone was seen just once. This rearrangement joins TRBV13 to TRBJ2-2, with 10 bases fitting TRBD2. Germline CDR1 PRHDT, CDR2 FYEKMQ (reference sequence). The ends lost 0 bases at V and 7 bases at J; junction bases unmatched: 5. The CDR3 consists of 16 residues. The CDR3, as DNA: TGTGCCAGCAGCTTAGGGCTAGCGGGAGTCATCGGGGAGCTGTTTTTT. This encodes CASSLGLAGVIGELFF.

This clone showed up just a few times. This chain uses TRBV19 with TRBJ2-3; the D gene is possibly TRBD2 (6 bases). The CDR3 has 15 residues. CDR1 is LNHDA and CDR2 is SQIVND in the germline V gene (reference sequence). The V end was cut by 6 bases, the J end by 6 bases, with 19 bases between. The CDR3 DNA is TGTGCCAGTAGGCGGGACCCCAACTCGGGGGATACGCAGTATTTT. Encoded protein: CASRRDPNSGDTQYF.

The rearrangement joins TRBV29-1 to TRBJ1-4, with unresolved D. CDR1 and CDR2 (germline): SQVTM, ANQGSEA. This CDR3 region has 14 residues. Trimming took 5 bases from V and 8 from J, leaving 18 bases between them. CDR3 DNA: TGCAGCGTTACTCGGACGGTCGCGAGGGAAAAACTGTTTTTT. Translating gives CSVTRTVAREKLFF.

This clone was recorded once. The gene calls are TRBV5-1 and TRBJ2-3, with 8 nucleotides matching TRBD1. Germline loops: CDR1 SGHRS, CDR2 YFSETQ. Unmatched junction bases numbered 8, after V lost 3 bases and J lost 2 bases. The CDR3 covers 16 residues. The CDR3 DNA follows: TGCGCCAGCAGCTCCAGGACAGGGACCTCCACAGATACGCAGTATTTT. Amino acids: CASSSRTGTSTDTQYF.

V usage is TRBV6-5 and J usage is TRBJ1-2; D is perhaps TRBD1 (5 bases). Deletions cut 6 bases from V and 5 bases from J, with 13 bases between. Looked up from germline, CDR1 is MNHEY and CDR2 is SVGAGI. The CDR3 loop spans 13 amino acids. CDR3 amino acids: CASSFGTVYGYTF. CDR3 sequence (DNA): TGTGCCAGCAGCTTTGGGACGGTATATGGCTACACCTTC.